These 18 T cell receptor beta chains share one sample of origin, sequenced in a study of cytomegalovirus exposure and HLA in healthy donors. PCR involved 60 Vbeta and 13 Jbeta primers. Profiling relied on immunoSEQ multiplex PCR, and the TCRdb table lists in-frame clones only, not all of them. The repertoire holds 85,000 to 130,000 clones, with about 77% as singletons. Sequencing was carried out using PBMCs. These receptors came from a woman aged 50 to 60 in good health and CMV-seropositive.

The chain employs TRBV5-1 and TRBJ2-7; TRBD2 matches 9 bases. The CDR3 sequence is 15 residues long. Germline V lookup: CDR1 SGHRS, CDR2 YFSETQ. With V trimmed by 1 base and J by 4 bases, 6 bases remained unmatched. The CDR3 loop reads CASSLNGGGEYEQYF. CDR3 bases: TGCGCCAGCAGCTTGAATGGCGGGGGGGAATACGAGCAGTACTTC.

This chain connects TRBV29-1 to TRBJ2-1; D ambiguous. Germline values: CDR1 SQVTM, CDR2 ANQGSEA. The CDR3 has 13 residues. Trimming took 1 base from V and 5 from J, leaving 9 bases between them. The CDR3 sequence: CSVEVDSNNEQFF. The CDR3 coding sequence is TGCAGCGTTGAAGTAGATTCAAACAATGAGCAGTTCTTC.

J is TRBJ1-1 and V is TRBV11-2; 9 bases are a match to TRBD1. The CDR3 is 19 residues long. CDR1 is SGHAT and CDR2 is FQNNGV in the germline V gene. With 1 base clipped from V and 0 bases from J, the junction kept 12 bases outside the gene matches. DNA for the CDR3: TGTGCCAGCAGCTTAGGTAGGGACAGGGTGGTAGGTTTGAACACTGAAGCTTTCTTT. Residues: CASSLGRDRVVGLNTEAFF. Variable domain in full (rest from reference TRBV11-2 and TRBJ1-1): EAGVAQSPRYKIIEKRQSVAFWCNPISGHATLYWYQQILGQGPKLLIQFQNNGVVDDSQLPKDRFSAERLKGVDSTLKIQPAKLEDSAVYLCASSLGRDRVVGLNTEAFFGQGTRLTVV.

V is TRBV5-1 and J is TRBJ1-6; D call uncertain. The CDR3 is made up of 13 amino acids. V lost 0 bases and J 8 bases, leaving 6 bases between the germline ends. In germline, CDR1 is SGHRS, CDR2 YFSETQ. In DNA form, the CDR3 reads TGCGCCAGCAGCTTGGAGCGGGATTCACCCCTCCACTTT. It encodes CASSLERDSPLHF. Based on the CDR3 plus reference TRBV5-1 and TRBJ1-6, the full variable domain is KAGVTQTPRYLIKTRGQQVTLSCSPISGHRSVSWYQQTPGQGLQFLFEYFSETQRNKGNFPGRFSGRQFSNSRSEMNVSTLELGDSALYLCASSLERDSPLHFGNGTRLTVT.

This clone has just one count. This rearrangement joins TRBV9 to TRBJ2-1, with TRBD2 matching 10 bases. V dropped 0 bases and J dropped 0; count of bases not matched to a gene: 6. CDR1 and CDR2 (germline): SGDLS, YYNGEE. The CDR3 has 18 residues. The CDR3 DNA follows: TGTGCCAGCAGCGTAGTAGCGGGAGGCCTCCGCTCCTACAATGAGCAGTTCTTC. Protein product: CASSVVAGGLRSYNEQFF. The whole variable domain, remainder taken from reference TRBV9 and TRBJ2-1, is DSGVTQTPKHLITATGQRVTLRCSPRSGDLSVYWYQQSLDQGLQFLIQYYNGEERAKGNILERFSAQQFPDLHSELNLSSLELGDSALYFCASSVVAGGLRSYNEQFFGPGTRLTVL.

The rearrangement joins TRBV6-5 to TRBJ1-1, with 7 bases matching TRBD1. Trimming cost V 5 bases and J 3 bases; bases outside gene matches: 9. Germline CDR1 reads MNHEY; CDR2 reads SVGAGI. The CDR3 sequence is 15 residues long. Written as DNA, the CDR3 is TGTGCCAGCAGTCCCCTGACAGGGAGCCACACTGAAGCTTTCTTT. Translated, it gives CASSPLTGSHTEAFF.

This clone came up a few times. This rearrangement joins TRBV14 to TRBJ1-1, with no clear D. CDR1 is SGHDN, CDR2 FVKESK, per germline. This CDR3 has 12 residues. Trimming removed 1 base at V and 10 bases at J, with 10 bases between. This CDR3 is CASSQAGPGAFF. The CDR3 bases are TGTGCCAGCAGCCAAGCGGGTCCTGGAGCTTTCTTT. Together with reference TRBV14 and TRBJ1-1, the CDR3 gives the full variable domain: EAGVTQFPSHSVIEKGQTVTLRCDPISGHDNLYWYRRVMGKEIKFLLHFVKESKQDESGMPNNRFLAERTGGTYSTLKVQPAELEDSGVYFCASSQAGPGAFFGQGTRLTVV.

This chain uses TRBV30 with TRBJ1-5, with a possible D match to TRBD1 (6 bases). The germline V gene has CDR1 GTSNPN and CDR2 SVGIG (reference sequence). This CDR3 has 14 amino acids. V was cut by 0 bases and J by 5 bases, with 11 bases left in between. The CDR3: CAWSVVHRDQPQHF. The CDR3 DNA is TGTGCCTGGAGTGTCGTTCACAGGGATCAGCCCCAGCATTTT. Combining the CDR3 with reference TRBV30 and TRBJ1-5 gives the whole variable domain SQTIHQWPATLVQPVGSPLSLECTVEGTSNPNLYWYRQAAGRGLQLLFYSVGIGQISSEVPQNLSASRPQDRQFILSSKKLLLSDSGFYLCAWSVVHRDQPQHFGDGTRLSIL.

The chain couples TRBV6-5 to TRBJ1-2, with D unresolved. In germline, CDR1 is MNHEY, CDR2 SVGAGI. Between the trimmed V and J ends, which lost 0 bases and 8 bases, there was a span of 16 bases. CDR3 length equals 15 residues. The CDR3 nucleotides read TGTGCCAGCAGTTACTCGAGGGCCACTCCGTCGGGCTACACCTTC. Translation: CASSYSRATPSGYTF.

The V gene is TRBV6-1, the J gene TRBJ1-1, with TRBD1 matching over 9 bases. Germline CDR1 MNHNS, CDR2 SASEGT. With 5 bases clipped from V and 5 bases from J, the junction kept 6 bases outside the gene matches. This CDR3 region has 14 residues. The CDR3 is CASSRQGERTEAFF. The CDR3, as DNA: TGTGCCAGCAGTAGACAGGGGGAGAGGACTGAAGCTTTCTTT.

This chain uses TRBV7-9 with TRBJ1-1, with unresolved D. The CDR3 has 11 residues. V was cut by 4 bases and J by 11 bases, with 11 bases left in between. Germline V gives CDR1 SEHNR, CDR2 FQNEAQ (reference sequence). CDR3 sequence (DNA): TGTGCCAGCAGCTCAAGGGAGATGGCTTTCTTT. It is translated as CASSSREMAFF. Filled out from reference TRBV7-9 and TRBJ1-1, the complete variable domain reads DTGVSQNPRHKITKRGQNVTFRCDPISEHNRLYWYRQTLGQGPEFLTYFQNEAQLEKSRLLSDRFSAERPKGSFSTLEIQRTEQGDSAMYLCASSSREMAFFGQGTRLTVV.

The V call is TRBV6-5, the J call TRBJ2-7; TRBD1 matches at 8 bases. The ends lost 7 bases at V and 8 bases at J; junction bases unmatched: 16. This CDR3 spans 15 amino acids. Germline V gene sequence: CDR1 MNHEY, CDR2 SVGAGI. CDR3 sequence reads: CASTPPGGDEGQQYF. In DNA, the CDR3 is TGTGCCAGCACCCCTCCAGGGGGCGATGAAGGCCAGCAGTACTTC.

V gene TRBV30 combines with J gene TRBJ1-5; D is unresolved. Germline assignment: CDR1 GTSNPN and CDR2 SVGIG (reference sequence). The CDR3 length is 15 residues. Trimming shortened V by 2 bases and J by 0 bases, and 11 bases separated the two germline ends. This CDR3 is CAWSNTPISNQPQHF. CDR3 coding DNA: TGTGCCTGGAGTAATACCCCTATTAGCAATCAGCCCCAGCATTTT.

V and J are TRBV5-4 and TRBJ2-5, with 8 bases identical to TRBD1. The CDR3 has 15 amino acids. Germline V lookup: CDR1 SGHNT, CDR2 YYREEE (reference sequence). V trimming: 6 bases; J trimming: 3 bases; junction bases outside the gene matches: 10. CDR3 sequence reads: CASIDWDRRKETQYF. The CDR3 bases are TGTGCCAGCATCGATTGGGACAGGAGAAAAGAGACCCAGTACTTC. The full variable domain, completed using reference TRBV5-4 and TRBJ2-5, is ETGVTQSPTHLIKTRGQQVTLRCSSQSGHNTVSWYQQALGQGPQFIFQYYREEENGRGNFPPRFSGLQFPNYSSELNVNALELDDSALYLCASIDWDRRKETQYFGPGTRLLVL.

DNA for the CDR3: TGTGCCAGCAGCAAGACAGGGATCGGAAACACCATATATTTT. As protein: CASSKTGIGNTIYF. V and J are TRBV7-9 and TRBJ1-3; 7 bases align to TRBD1. Germline values: CDR1 SEHNR, CDR2 FQNEAQ (reference sequence). The J segment lost 4 bases and the V segment lost 5 bases, leaving 5 bases of the junction unmatched. CDR3 length equals 14 residues.

The chain has TRBV18 and TRBJ1-3; the D is unclear. Germline lookup yields CDR1 KGHSH and CDR2 LQKENI. Between the trimmed V and J ends, which lost 4 bases and 8 bases, there was a span of 12 bases. The CDR3 runs 13 residues. CDR3 sequence: CASSLRTGDTIYF. As DNA, the CDR3 is TGTGCCAGCTCACTTCGGACCGGGGACACCATATATTTT. Filled out from reference TRBV18 and TRBJ1-3, the complete variable domain reads NAGVMQNPRHLVRRRGQEARLRCSPMKGHSHVYWYRQLPEEGLKFMVYLQKENIIDESGMPKERFSAEFPKEGPSILRIQQVVRGDSAAYFCASSLRTGDTIYFGEGSWLTVV.

This sequence joins TRBV15 and TRBJ1-1, with 7 nucleotides matching TRBD1. Per germline, CDR1 LNHNV and CDR2 YYDKDF (reference sequence). V shed 3 bases, J shed 4 bases, and the junction held 8 bases outside the gene matches. CDR3 size: 15 residues. CDR3 DNA sequence: TGTGCCACCAGCAGGACGACAGGGTATGGCACTGAAGCTTTCTTT. Translating gives CATSRTTGYGTEAFF.

This chain connects TRBV7-8 to TRBJ1-2, with D tentatively TRBD1 (6 bases). The germline gives CDR1 SGHVS, CDR2 FQNEAQ. V was cut by 10 bases and J by 5 bases, with 17 bases left in between. This CDR3 is 13 amino acids long. CDR3 loop: CATTPGGGYGYTF. In nucleotides, the CDR3 is TGTGCCACCACTCCGGGGGGCGGGTATGGCTACACCTTC.